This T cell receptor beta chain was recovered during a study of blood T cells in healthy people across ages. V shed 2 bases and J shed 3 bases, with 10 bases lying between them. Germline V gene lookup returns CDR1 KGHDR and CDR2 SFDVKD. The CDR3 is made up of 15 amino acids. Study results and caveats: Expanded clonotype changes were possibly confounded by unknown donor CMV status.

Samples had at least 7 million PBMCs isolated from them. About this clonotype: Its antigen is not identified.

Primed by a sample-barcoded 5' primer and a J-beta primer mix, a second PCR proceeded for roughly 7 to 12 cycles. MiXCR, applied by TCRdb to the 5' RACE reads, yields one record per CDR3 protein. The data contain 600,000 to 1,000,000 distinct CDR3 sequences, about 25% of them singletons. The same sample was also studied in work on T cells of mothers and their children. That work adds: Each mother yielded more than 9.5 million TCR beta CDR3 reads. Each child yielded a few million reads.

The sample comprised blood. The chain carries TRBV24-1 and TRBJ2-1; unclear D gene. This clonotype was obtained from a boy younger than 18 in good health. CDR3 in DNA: TGTGCCACCAGTGATTACTGTGGCAGCTACAATGAGCAGTTCTTC. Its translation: CATSDYCGSYNEQFF.